The clone carrying this T cell receptor beta chain was recorded a few times. Its antigen is unknown. TCR beta CDR3 sequences were amplified from RNA transcripts. First-round RT-PCR targeting the TCR CDR3 was performed with the HTBI primer set. TCRdb called the multiplex PCR reads again in MiXCR, with one record for every CDR3 protein. Of fewer than 600,000 distinct CDR3 sequences in the sample, 12% to 15% are singletons; the top ten hold about 14%. This sample was included in a study of T cells in Graves' hyperthyroidism and ophthalmopathy. Regarding the study as a whole: Most expanded thyroid clonotypes above 0.001 also appeared in blood.

Patients aged 18 to 65 with hyperthyroidism were newly diagnosed, with duration under 2 months. Diagnoses rested on clinical symptoms, serum thyroxine and TRAb, thyroid ultrasound and orbital computed tomography. CDR1 and CDR2 (germline): MNHGY, SVAAGI. The CDR3 contains 14 residues. V was cut by 5 bases and J by 2 bases, with 13 bases left in between. Sequencing was done on a sample of blood. This receptor was identified in a woman aged 40 to 55 with Graves' hyperthyroidism. The V and J genes are TRBV6-9 and TRBJ2-7, with unresolved D. The CDR3 region is CASSHNEITYEQYF. CDR3 sequence (DNA): TGTGCCAGCAGTCATAACGAAATTACCTACGAGCAGTACTTC.